Listed here are 11 T cell receptor beta chains from one sample, sequenced in a study of Ad26.COV2.S vaccination and SARS-CoV-2 variants. Profiled with immunoSEQ multiplex PCR; TCRdb holds only in-frame clones, not every one. The sample carries about 420,000 clones, 88% recorded once. Treatment noted: over 15 received Ad26.COV2.S at low or high dose, single or two shots; about 5 received placebo; per-sample allocation not given. Samples were taken on day 63 after the first vaccine or placebo injection. Sequenced material: peripheral blood, taken in a trial of Ad26.COV2.S vaccine versus placebo. The source is a person between 18 and 65 years old who received the Ad26.COV2.S COVID-19 vaccine or a placebo.

The CDR3 is CASRLQGARQETQYF. CDR3 in DNA: TGTGCCAGCAGACTCCAAGGGGCCAGACAAGAGACCCAGTACTTC. The V call is TRBV11-2, the J call TRBJ2-5, with D maybe TRBD1 (5 bases). Trimming shortened V by 6 bases and J by 2 bases, and 16 bases separated the two germline ends. Per the germline V gene, CDR1 is SGHAT and CDR2 is FQNNGV. The CDR3 extends over 15 amino acids.

The chain is built from TRBV5-4 and TRBJ2-3; no clear D gene. The CDR3 runs to 13 residues. V gave up 0 bases and J gave up 4 bases, with 6 bases separating them. CDR1 and CDR2 (germline): SGHNT, YYREEE (reference sequence). CDR3 nucleotides: TGTGCCAGCAGCTTGGTCGGGTCAGATACGCAGTATTTT. Amino acids: CASSLVGSDTQYF.

V and J are TRBV6-4 and TRBJ1-1; no definite D call. Germline CDR1 MRHNA, CDR2 SNTAGT. CDR3 size: 13 residues. V dropped 3 bases and J dropped 4 bases, with 9 bases sitting between them. For the CDR3, the DNA is TGTGCCAGCAGTGAAGACCCCAGCACTGAAGCTTTCTTT. Translation: CASSEDPSTEAFF.

This clone was seen a single time. The chain uses TRBV5-1 and TRBJ1-6, with 8 bases lining up with TRBD1. Germline V gene sequence: CDR1 SGHRS, CDR2 YFSETQ. Trimming cost V 3 bases and J 5 bases; bases outside gene matches: 4. The CDR3 has 15 amino acids. CDR3 in amino acids: CASSWTGNDNSPLHF. CDR3 coding DNA: TGCGCCAGCAGCTGGACAGGGAACGATAATTCACCCCTCCACTTT.

The chain joins TRBV30 to TRBJ1-5, with no clear D. Germline V CDR1 and CDR2: GTSNPN, SVGIG (reference sequence). Trimming removed 2 bases at V and 5 bases at J, with 16 bases between. CDR3 length: 15 residues. CDR3 sequence reads: CAWSIGGGWDQPQHF. DNA of the CDR3: TGTGCCTGGAGTATCGGTGGCGGGTGGGATCAGCCCCAGCATTTT.

The rearrangement links TRBV27 to TRBJ2-1, with 8 positions matching TRBD2. Germline V gives CDR1 MNHEY, CDR2 SMNVEV (reference sequence). V was clipped by 7 bases and J by 9 bases; unmatched bases: 17. CDR3 size: 16 residues. Here the CDR3 DNA reads TGTGCCAGCAACCCCCTACGGGCGGGGGGCAAGAGTGAGCAGTTCTTC. It specifies CASNPLRAGGKSEQFF.

The rearrangement uses TRBV6-4 and TRBJ2-1, with TRBD1 matching 10 bases. The CDR3 contains 14 residues. V shed 4 bases, J shed 8 bases, and the junction held 5 bases outside the gene matches. Germline V gene data show CDR1 as MRHNA and CDR2 as SNTAGT. The CDR3 sequence: CASSGTGGMDEQFF. The CDR3 DNA reads as TGTGCCAGCAGTGGGACAGGGGGTATGGATGAGCAGTTCTTC.

V is TRBV29-1 and J is TRBJ2-1, with 10 bases fitting TRBD2. The CDR3 runs to 20 residues. The germline V gene encodes CDR1 SQVTM and CDR2 ANQGSEA. V trimming: 1 base; J trimming: 0 bases; junction bases outside the gene matches: 15. DNA of the CDR3: TGCAGCGTTGAAGCCCCGCTAGCGGGGGCACTGGCTAGCTCCTACAATGAGCAGTTCTTC. Translated: CSVEAPLAGALASSYNEQFF.

This clone is a singleton in its sample. V gene TRBV5-1 combines with J gene TRBJ1-4, with D maybe TRBD1 (5 bases). From germline, CDR1 is SGHRS and CDR2 YFSETQ. This CDR3 has 12 residues. V lost 2 bases, J lost 7 bases, and 6 bases lay in between. CDR3 loop: CASSFRGEKLFF. The DNA for the CDR3 is TGCGCCAGCAGCTTTAGGGGTGAAAAACTGTTTTTT.

This clone was picked up a small number of times. V is TRBV3-1 (or the pseudogene TRBV3-2) and J is TRBJ1-2; D unclear. This CDR3 comprises 14 residues. CDR1 is LGHDT and CDR2 is YNNKEL in the germline V gene (reference sequence). V was cut by 5 bases and J by 4 bases, with 14 bases left in between. In DNA, the CDR3 is TGTGCCAGCAGCTTTTACGGGGAGGCCTATGGCTACACCTTC. Amino acids: CASSFYGEAYGYTF.

CDR3 in amino acids: CASSERDRPNIQYF. The CDR3 region has the DNA TGTGCCAGCAGCGAACGGGACAGGCCAAACATTCAGTACTTC. The V gene is TRBV9, the J gene TRBJ2-4, with TRBD1 matching over 8 bases. The CDR3 is made up of 14 amino acids. Germline assignment: CDR1 SGDLS and CDR2 YYNGEE. V was clipped by 3 bases and J by 6 bases; unmatched bases: 5.